This passage covers 20 T cell receptor beta chains from one sample sequenced in a study of CD8+CD57+ T cells in acquired aplastic anemia (dated by TCRdb to the late 2010s). Flow cytometry had shown CD8+CD57+ cell expansion in the patients selected for sequencing. The instrument was an Illumina HiSeq 2000. Profiling of TCR beta VDJ combinations and CDR3 sequences used genomic DNA as the template. TCRdb applied fastp at Q25 and MiXCR to the public reads, then kept only in-frame beta chains. Entries are consolidated by CDR3 protein sequence, retaining the most common genes and DNA. Recorded for this sample are about 95,000 distinct CDR3 sequences; 55% to 70% of them occurred a single time. The top ten constitute 65% of the sample. Source material: sorted CD4+, CD8+, or CD8+CD57+ T cells (not recorded which) from PBMCs. The receptors originated from a human donor with aplastic anemia.

This clonotype showed up many times. This chain connects TRBV20-1 to TRBJ2-1, with D perhaps matching TRBD2 (5 bases). Germline V lookup: CDR1 DFQATT, CDR2 SNEGSKA (reference sequence). The CDR3 is 18 amino acids. Trimming shortened V by 0 bases and J by 4 bases, and 22 bases separated the two germline ends. Written as DNA, the CDR3 is TGCAGTGCTAGAGACCCACGGGAACGGGCAAACCTGTACAATGAGCAGTTCTTC. Its protein product is CSARDPRERANLYNEQFF.

V gene TRBV6-5 combines with J gene TRBJ1-2; D is uncertain. The CDR3 consists of 16 residues. Germline CDR1 MNHEY, CDR2 SVGAGI. V shed 2 bases and J shed 8 bases, with 21 bases lying between them. In DNA form, the CDR3 reads TGTGCCAGCAGTTACCGAGTTTCTAGGATGGGGTACGGCTACACCTTC. This gives the protein CASSYRVSRMGYGYTF.

The chain couples TRBV2 to TRBJ2-5; no reliable D call. CDR1 and CDR2 (germline): SNHLY, FYNNEI. The CDR3 runs 14 residues. V gave up 3 bases and J gave up 0 bases, with 8 bases separating them. The CDR3, as DNA: TGTGCCAGCAGTGAGCGGATGTACCAAGAGACCCAGTACTTC. Protein product: CASSERMYQETQYF.

The chain carries TRBV20-1 and TRBJ2-7; 12 nucleotides match TRBD1. The CDR3 loop spans 14 amino acids. J gave up 5 bases and V 4 bases, and 6 bases lay outside the gene matches. The germline gives CDR1 DFQATT, CDR2 SNEGSKA (reference sequence). This CDR3 is CSAIPGTGGDEQYF. CDR3 bases: TGCAGTGCTATACCCGGGACAGGGGGCGACGAGCAGTACTTC.

This clonotype was recorded a few times. The rearrangement links TRBV20-1 to TRBJ2-5, with D unresolved. V was clipped by 3 bases and J by 3 bases, with 11 bases between them. Germline V gene data show CDR1 as DFQATT and CDR2 as SNEGSKA (reference sequence). This CDR3 is 13 amino acids long. The CDR3, as DNA: TGCAGTGCTAGCCGGACGGTGGAAGAGACCCAGTACTTC. Its protein product is CSASRTVEETQYF.

The gene calls are TRBV19 and TRBJ2-7; D may be TRBD1 or TRBD2 (5 bases each). The CDR3 spans 13 residues. Trimming removed 9 bases at V and 2 bases at J, with 14 bases between. Germline-derived CDR1 and CDR2 are LNHDA and SQIVND (reference sequence). The CDR3 coding sequence is TGTGCCAGCCGAAGGGACGGCGCCTACGAGCAGTACTTC. It codes for CASRRDGAYEQYF.

The count of this clonotype is one. This sequence joins TRBV20-1 and TRBJ2-5; 12 nucleotides match TRBD2. This CDR3 region has 14 residues. The germline CDR1 and CDR2 sequences are DFQATT and SNEGSKA (reference sequence). Trimming took 2 bases from V and 5 from J; bases not matched to a gene: 3. CDR3 sequence (DNA): TGCAGTGCTAGACTAGCGGGAGGGTCTGAGACCCAGTACTTC. Its protein is CSARLAGGSETQYF.

The chain combines TRBV18 with TRBJ2-5; D uncertain. V dropped 3 bases and J dropped 1 base, with 6 bases sitting between them. CDR1 is KGHSH, CDR2 LQKENI, per germline. The CDR3 sequence is 13 residues long. CDR3 DNA sequence: TGTGCCAGCTCACCTTATTTCCAAGAGACCCAGTACTTC. Translation: CASSPYFQETQYF.

The chain joins TRBV19 to TRBJ2-1; TRBD1 aligns across 7 bases. Germline trimming cut 3 bases from V and 2 bases from J; bases unmatched to any gene: 10. CDR1 and CDR2 from the germline V gene are LNHDA and SQIVND (reference sequence). The CDR3 covers 17 residues. CDR3 nucleotides: TGTGCCAGTAGTATGGTGTTGGGGCAGGGGGCCTACAATGAGCAGTTCTTC. Protein: CASSMVLGQGAYNEQFF.

This sequence joins TRBV7-2 and TRBJ2-5; perhaps TRBD1 as D (5 bases). Deletions cut 1 base from V and 0 bases from J, with 12 bases between. The germline CDR1 and CDR2 sequences are SGHTA and FQGNSA. This CDR3 region has 16 residues. The CDR3 sequence: CASSLGAAGYQETQYF. The CDR3, as DNA: TGTGCCAGCAGCTTAGGGGCGGCAGGGTACCAAGAGACCCAGTACTTC.

V gene TRBV19 combines with J gene TRBJ2-7; D may be TRBD2 (6 bases). Germline lookup yields CDR1 LNHDA and CDR2 SQIVND (reference sequence). This CDR3 is 12 amino acids long. V was clipped by 5 bases and J by 3 bases, with 8 bases between them. The CDR3 DNA sequence: TGTGCCAGTAGTCACGGGGGCTACGAGCAGTACTTC. Its protein product is CASSHGGYEQYF.

Only a few counts were recorded for this clonotype. The CDR3 nucleotides read TGTGCCAGTAGTATAGGGAGACGGATATCAAATCAGCCCCAGCATTTT. This codes for CASSIGRRISNQPQHF. V gene TRBV19 combines with J gene TRBJ1-5; no firm D call. CDR1 and CDR2 from the germline V gene are LNHDA and SQIVND (reference sequence). CDR3 length: 16 amino acids. Trimming left V 1 base short and J 4 bases short, with 14 bases between.

The chain has TRBV19 and TRBJ1-1; TRBD1 aligns across 9 bases. Germline trimming cut 2 bases from V and 8 bases from J; bases unmatched to any gene: 9. Germline V gives CDR1 LNHDA, CDR2 SQIVND (reference sequence). The CDR3 is made up of 15 amino acids. CDR3 sequence (DNA): TGTGCCAGTAGTATAACTACCTTGGGACAGGGAGAAGCTTTCTTT. It translates to CASSITTLGQGEAFF.

The chain couples TRBV15 to TRBJ1-1; D uncertain. The CDR3 loop spans 15 amino acids. Between the trimmed V and J ends, which lost 3 bases and 11 bases, there was a span of 22 bases. Germline assignment: CDR1 LNHNV and CDR2 YYDKDF (reference sequence). The CDR3 loop is CATSSSPAAVKTAFF. DNA for the CDR3: TGTGCCACCAGCAGCTCCCCCGCGGCAGTAAAGACGGCTTTCTTT.

This clonotype was seen ten or more times. The chain combines TRBV19 with TRBJ1-2; D remains ambiguous. This CDR3 comprises 13 residues. V lost 6 bases and J lost 8, with 16 bases in between. CDR1 and CDR2 from the germline V gene are LNHDA and SQIVND (reference sequence). CDR3 DNA: TGTGCCAGTAGCCCGGACGGGTCTATCGGCTACACCTTC. Translation gives CASSPDGSIGYTF.

This chain connects TRBV24-1 to TRBJ1-3; 11 bases match TRBD1. There are 16 residues in the CDR3. In germline, CDR1 is KGHDR, CDR2 SFDVKD. J gave up 3 bases and V 10 bases, and 10 bases lay outside the gene matches. CDR3 nucleotide sequence: TGTGCCACACCCTATCGGGGGACAGGGGGTGGAAACACCATATATTTT. This gives the protein CATPYRGTGGGNTIYF.

This clonotype was recorded a few times. This rearrangement joins TRBV2 to TRBJ1-2; 9 bases are a match to TRBD1. This CDR3 has 15 amino acids. The junction had 9 bases not matched to a gene; V was cut back by 5 bases and J by 5 bases. Germline values: CDR1 SNHLY, CDR2 FYNNEI. The CDR3 sequence is CASSPSTGGEYGYTF. The CDR3 region has the DNA TGTGCCAGCAGTCCATCGACAGGGGGAGAGTATGGCTACACCTTC.

The chain uses TRBV10-3 and TRBJ2-2, with D perhaps matching TRBD2 (6 bases). CDR3 size: 15 residues. Germline values: CDR1 ENHRY, CDR2 SYGVKD. Trimming removed 0 bases from V and 1 base from J, with 6 bases in between. CDR3 amino acids: CAISESGGNTGELFF. CDR3 DNA: TGTGCCATCAGTGAGTCGGGGGGGAACACCGGGGAGCTGTTTTTT.

The rearrangement links TRBV15 to TRBJ2-3; the D gene could be TRBD1 or TRBD2 (5 bases each). CDR3 length: 14 amino acids. CDR1 LNHNV and CDR2 YYDKDF come from the germline V gene (reference sequence). V dropped 5 bases and J dropped 5 bases, with 14 bases sitting between them. DNA for the CDR3: TGTGCCACCAGCTGGGGACCTCGGAAAGATACGCAGTATTTT. Translated: CATSWGPRKDTQYF.

This rearrangement joins TRBV9 to TRBJ2-5; the D gene is possibly TRBD1 (6 bases). V lost 4 bases and J 4 bases, leaving 14 bases between the germline ends. CDR3 length: 14 amino acids. CDR1 and CDR2 from the germline V gene are SGDLS and YYNGEE. CDR3: CASSYSRGVETQYF. CDR3 coding DNA: TGTGCCAGCAGCTATTCCAGGGGCGTAGAGACCCAGTACTTC.